A selection of T cell receptor beta chains follows, all from one sample in a study of shared clonotypes between healthy human individuals. Repertoires were generated with immunoSEQ multiplex PCR, while TCRdb's copy carries only in-frame clones and drops some. Among around 2,000,000 clones, about 95% were seen once, and the ten largest hold approximately 1%. Sequenced sample: naive CD8+ T cells sorted from blood. The receptors were sampled from a man younger than 35 in good health. Each CDR3 is given with its conserved first and last residue. A D gene is named only where the DNA matches it firmly. Size is stated for part of the rows, as once, few or many counts, or as a class when the clone is expanded.

size,J,V,D,CDR3,DNA
few,TRBJ2-7,TRBV2,-,CASSGSSYEQYF,TGTGCCAGCAGTGGGAGCTCCTACGAGCAGTACTTC
-,TRBJ2-1,TRBV2,TRBD2,CASSSGRGYNEQFF,TGTGCCAGCAGTTCCGGGAGGGGCTACAATGAGCAGTTCTTC
-,TRBJ2-7,TRBV4-1,TRBD2,CASSFGLAGGYEQYF,TGCGCCAGCAGCTTCGGACTAGCGGGGGGCTACGAGCAGTACTTC
-,TRBJ2-7,TRBV19,TRBD2,CASSGRERYEQYF,TGTGCCAGTAGTGGGCGGGAGAGGTACGAGCAGTACTTC
-,TRBJ1-1,TRBV13,TRBD1,CASSRGTGGFMDTEAFF,TGTGCCAGCAGCCGAGGGACAGGGGGCTTTATGGACACTGAAGCTTTCTTT
-,TRBJ2-1,TRBV5-4,TRBD1,CASSGTGAYNEQFF,TGTGCCAGCAGCGGGACAGGGGCCTACAATGAGCAGTTCTTC
-,TRBJ2-3,TRBV10-2,-,CASSQKREDTQYF,TGCGCCAGCAGCCAAAAGAGGGAAGATACGCAGTATTTT
-,TRBJ2-1,TRBV7-9,TRBD2,CASSLAGWGHNEQFF,TGTGCCAGCAGCCTAGCGGGTTGGGGTCACAATGAGCAGTTCTTC
-,TRBJ1-3,TRBV9,-,CASSATLLGGNTIYF,TGTGCCAGCAGCGCCACCCTTTTGGGGGGAAACACCATATATTTT
-,TRBJ1-5,TRBV2,-,CASSPGGPQHF,TGTGCCAGCAGTCCGGGGGGGCCCCAGCATTTT
-,TRBJ2-2,TRBV6-5,TRBD2,CASSYSPAGDTGELFF,TGTGCCAGCAGTTACTCCCCAGCGGGAGACACCGGGGAGCTGTTTTTT
-,TRBJ1-1,TRBV4-1,TRBD1,CASSQEPGGRTEAFF,TGCGCCAGCAGCCAAGAGCCAGGGGGAAGGACTGAAGCTTTCTTT
once,TRBJ1-4,TRBV6-6,-,CASSYSQEDEKLFF,TGTGCCAGCAGTTACTCCCAAGAGGACGAAAAACTGTTTTTT
-,TRBJ2-1,TRBV13,-,CASSTSTGNEQFF,TGTGCCAGCAGCACGTCGACGGGTAATGAGCAGTTCTTC
-,TRBJ2-2,TRBV7-2,TRBD2,CATSTSGSQLFF,TGTGCCACCAGCACTAGCGGGAGTCAGCTGTTTTTT
-,TRBJ2-4,TRBV6-5,-,CASSSQFEGKQNIQYF,TGTGCCAGCAGTTCCCAATTTGAAGGGAAGCAAAACATTCAGTACTTC
-,TRBJ2-7,TRBV11-2,-,CASSSGRTGTYEQYF,TGTGCCAGCAGCTCAGGGCGAACAGGGACATACGAGCAGTACTTC
-,TRBJ2-2,TRBV6-5,-,CASSYEGGITGELFF,TGTGCCAGCAGTTACGAAGGGGGGATCACCGGGGAGCTGTTTTTT
-,TRBJ2-4,TRBV6-5,-,CASSRGSYDIQYF,TGTGCCAGCAGTCGAGGGAGTTACGACATTCAGTACTTC
-,TRBJ2-5,TRBV30,TRBD2,CAWSVAGGYMETQYF,TGTGCCTGGAGTGTGGCGGGGGGATATATGGAGACCCAGTACTTC
-,TRBJ2-7,TRBV27,TRBD1,CASSLSEGTGLYEQYF,TGTGCCAGCAGTTTATCGGAGGGGACAGGGCTTTACGAGCAGTACTTC
once,TRBJ1-2,TRBV30,-,CAWSEVSRDYGYTF,TGTGCCTGGAGTGAGGTGTCCAGGGACTATGGCTACACCTTC
-,TRBJ2-7,TRBV6-6,-,CASSALDEQYF,TGTGCCAGCAGCGCCCTAGACGAGCAGTACTTC
once,TRBJ1-2,TRBV13,-,CASSLGDSVYGYTF,TGTGCCAGCAGCTTAGGGGACAGTGTCTATGGCTACACCTTC
-,TRBJ1-2,TRBV10-2,TRBD1,CASRRQGLGDYGYTF,TGCGCCAGCAGAAGACAGGGGTTAGGAGACTATGGCTACACCTTC
-,TRBJ2-7,TRBV5-5,-,CASSLLTGPSYEQYF,TGTGCCAGCAGCTTGCTAACAGGGCCCTCCTACGAGCAGTACTTC
-,TRBJ2-2,TRBV5-1,-,CASSLGAQTGELFF,TGCGCCAGCAGCTTGGGGGCGCAGACCGGGGAGCTGTTTTTT
-,TRBJ2-7,TRBV28,TRBD2,CASSLLAGGNEQYF,TGTGCCAGCAGCCTACTAGCGGGGGGTAACGAGCAGTACTTC
-,TRBJ1-1,TRBV29-1,-,CSVEGDLNTEAFF,TGCAGCGTTGAAGGCGACTTGAACACTGAAGCTTTCTTT
once,TRBJ2-5,TRBV11-2,-,CASSLVRGSGETQYF,TGTGCCAGCAGCTTAGTCAGGGGATCGGGGGAGACCCAGTACTTC
once,TRBJ2-3,TRBV28,-,CASSLRGSTDTQYF,TGTGCCAGCAGTTTGAGGGGAAGCACAGATACGCAGTATTTT
-,TRBJ2-7,TRBV4-1,-,CASSQAPAGYEQYF,TGCGCCAGCAGCCAAGCTCCTGCAGGCTACGAGCAGTACTTC
-,TRBJ2-3,TRBV1,-,CTSSQAAGLKDTDTQYF,TGCACCAGCAGCCAAGCGGCGGGACTAAAGGACACAGATACGCAGTATTTT
-,TRBJ2-2,TRBV11-3,TRBD2,CASSLGLGSNTGELFF,TGTGCCAGCAGCCTGGGACTAGGGTCGAACACCGGGGAGCTGTTTTTT
-,TRBJ1-3,TRBV2,-,CASSDHPPQRLSGNTIYF,TGTGCCAGCAGCGATCATCCGCCTCAGAGACTCTCTGGAAACACCATATATTTT
once,TRBJ2-7,TRBV9,-,CASSVEGGHSYEQYF,TGTGCCAGCAGCGTAGAGGGGGGCCACTCCTACGAGCAGTACTTC
-,TRBJ2-7,TRBV27,TRBD2,CASSLGLAGGEQYF,TGTGCCAGCAGTTTGGGTCTAGCGGGAGGCGAGCAGTACTTC
-,TRBJ2-2,TRBV5-4,-,CASRWETGELFF,TGTGCCAGCAGGTGGGAGACCGGGGAGCTGTTTTTT
-,TRBJ1-4,TRBV7-9,-,CASSTNRGVLNEKLFF,TGTGCCAGCAGCACGAACCGGGGGGTCCTTAATGAAAAACTGTTTTTT
-,TRBJ2-2,TRBV7-8,-,CASSRTSTGELFF,TGTGCCAGCAGCCGTACCAGCACCGGGGAGCTGTTTTTT
-,TRBJ2-1,TRBV2,-,CASDNGGTYNEQFF,TGTGCCAGCGATAACGGGGGAACCTACAATGAGCAGTTCTTC
-,TRBJ2-7,TRBV4-3,-,CASSLNLGSYEQYF,TGCGCCAGCAGCCTCAACTTAGGCTCCTACGAGCAGTACTTC
-,TRBJ1-4,TRBV6-6,-,CASSYEARGEKLFF,TGTGCCAGCAGTTACGAGGCGAGGGGAGAAAAACTGTTTTTT
-,TRBJ2-2,TRBV7-6,-,CASSSIGGTGELFF,TGTGCCAGCAGCTCTATAGGCGGCACCGGGGAGCTGTTTTTT
-,TRBJ1-2,TRBV10-3,TRBD1,CAISEAGTGAKFNYGYTF,TGTGCCATCAGTGAGGCCGGGACAGGGGCCAAATTTAACTATGGCTACACCTTC
-,TRBJ2-5,TRBV5-6,TRBD2,CASSLLTSGGIRSQYF,TGTGCCAGCAGCTTACTGACTAGCGGAGGGATTCGGTCCCAGTACTTC
-,TRBJ2-7,TRBV5-5,-,CASSPNPGLTYEQYF,TGTGCCAGCAGCCCGAATCCGGGACTGACCTACGAGCAGTACTTC
-,TRBJ1-1,TRBV27,-,CATREGNTEAFF,TGTGCCACCAGGGAGGGGAACACTGAAGCTTTCTTT
-,TRBJ1-4,TRBV30,-,CAWSVDPEKLFF,TGTGCCTGGAGTGTAGACCCTGAAAAACTGTTTTTT
-,TRBJ2-6,TRBV27,-,CASSPSLGANVLTF,TGTGCCAGCAGCCCATCTCTTGGGGCCAACGTCCTGACTTTC
-,TRBJ2-5,TRBV2,TRBD1,CASRTGQDFGTQYF,TGTGCCAGCAGAACGGGACAGGACTTCGGGACCCAGTACTTC
-,TRBJ2-1,TRBV4-2,-,CASSQDSPSLYNEQFF,TGTGCCAGCAGCCAAGATAGCCCCTCCCTTTACAATGAGCAGTTCTTC
-,TRBJ1-2,TRBV7-9,-,CASSLGSTGYTF,TGTGCCAGCAGCTTAGGAAGCACCGGCTACACCTTC
-,TRBJ2-4,TRBV7-9,-,CASSLNPDGGNIQYF,TGTGCCAGCAGCTTAAACCCCGACGGAGGGAACATTCAGTACTTC
few,TRBJ2-3,TRBV30,TRBD1,CAWSGTGYTDTQYF,TGTGCCTGGAGTGGGACAGGTTACACAGATACGCAGTATTTT